A single sample gave rise to the 2 T cell receptor beta chains below, sequenced in a study of post-analysis software for immune sequencing data. No antigen has been identified for these receptors. Study results and limitations: Among several TRBV segments more frequent in patients than controls were TRBV5-6, TRBV5-1 and TRBV20-1.

Presence of unique molecular identifiers characterized the TCR beta cDNA libraries. TCRdb re-derived calls from the PCR reads in MiXCR, one entry per CDR3 protein. Of about 770,000 distinct CDR3 sequences in the sample, about half were seen once. Sequenced input: blood. These receptors were collected from a girl under 18 with multiple sclerosis.

This clonotype appeared a few times. The chain links TRBV3-1 to TRBJ2-7; D remains unclear. The CDR3 runs to 16 residues. Germline V gene lookup returns CDR1 LGHDT and CDR2 YNNKEL (reference sequence). Trimming shortened V by 3 bases and J by 10 bases, and 25 bases separated the two germline ends. As DNA, the CDR3 is TGTGCCAGCAGCCAGGGCCACAGCAACCCTGGGTATTACCAGTACTTC. Amino acid sequence: CASSQGHSNPGYYQYF.

Remarks on this clonotype: Mismatch with germline at one junction end may stem from a read error. The rearrangement uses TRBV6-1 and TRBJ2-4; D perhaps matches TRBD1 (5 bases). The CDR3 extends over 16 amino acids. Germline V CDR1 and CDR2: MNHNS, SASEGT. CDR3 residues: CAGRWDRAGSKNIQYF. The CDR3 DNA is TGTGCCGGCAGATGGGATCGGGCAGGGTCCAAAAACATTCAGTACTTC.